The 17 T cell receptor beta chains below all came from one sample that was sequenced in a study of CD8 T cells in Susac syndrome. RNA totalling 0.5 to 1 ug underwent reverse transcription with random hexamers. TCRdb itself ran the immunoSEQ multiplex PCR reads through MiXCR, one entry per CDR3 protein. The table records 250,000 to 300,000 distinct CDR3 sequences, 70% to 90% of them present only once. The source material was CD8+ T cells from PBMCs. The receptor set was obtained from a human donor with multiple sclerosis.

The CDR3 DNA sequence: TGTGCCAGCAGCGTAGCTGTGGGAGCCGGTGAGCAGTACTTC. It codes for CASSVAVGAGEQYF. The chain couples TRBV9 to TRBJ2-7; tentative D call: TRBD2 (5 bases). The CDR3 spans 14 residues. Trimming left V 0 bases short and J 7 bases short, with 14 bases between. CDR1 and CDR2 from the germline V gene are SGDLS and YYNGEE.

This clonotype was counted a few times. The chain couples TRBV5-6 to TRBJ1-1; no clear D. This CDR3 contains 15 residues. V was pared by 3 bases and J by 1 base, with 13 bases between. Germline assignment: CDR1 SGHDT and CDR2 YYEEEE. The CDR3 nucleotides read TGTGCCAGCAGCTGGGGTGACGGAACGAACACTGAAGCTTTCTTT. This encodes CASSWGDGTNTEAFF.

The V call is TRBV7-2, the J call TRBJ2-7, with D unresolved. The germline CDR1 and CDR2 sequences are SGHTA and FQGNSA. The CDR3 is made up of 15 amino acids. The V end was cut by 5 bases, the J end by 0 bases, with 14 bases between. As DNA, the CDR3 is TGTGCCAGCAGCCCGGTGGGAAGGAGCTCCTACGAGCAGTACTTC. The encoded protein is CASSPVGRSSYEQYF.

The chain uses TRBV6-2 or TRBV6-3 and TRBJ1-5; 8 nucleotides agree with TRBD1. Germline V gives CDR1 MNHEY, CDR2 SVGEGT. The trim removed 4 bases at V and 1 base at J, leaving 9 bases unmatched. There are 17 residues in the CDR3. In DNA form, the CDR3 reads TGTGCCAGCAGTTCTCTAAGAAGGACAGGGAGCAATCAGCCCCAGCATTTT. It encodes CASSSLRRTGSNQPQHF.

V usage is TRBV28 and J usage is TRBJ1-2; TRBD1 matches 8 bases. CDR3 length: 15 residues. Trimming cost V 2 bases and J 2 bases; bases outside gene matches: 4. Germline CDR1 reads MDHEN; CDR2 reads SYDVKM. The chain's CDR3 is CASSLQGAGNYGYTF. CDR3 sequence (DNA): TGTGCCAGCAGTTTACAGGGGGCTGGAAACTATGGCTACACCTTC.

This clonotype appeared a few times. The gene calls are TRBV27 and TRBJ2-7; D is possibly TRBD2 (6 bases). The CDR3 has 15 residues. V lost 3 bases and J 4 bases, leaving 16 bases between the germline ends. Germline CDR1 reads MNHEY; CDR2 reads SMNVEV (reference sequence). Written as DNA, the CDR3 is TGTGCCAGCAGTTTGGGGACGCGGGGACCATACGAGCAGTACTTC. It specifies CASSLGTRGPYEQYF.

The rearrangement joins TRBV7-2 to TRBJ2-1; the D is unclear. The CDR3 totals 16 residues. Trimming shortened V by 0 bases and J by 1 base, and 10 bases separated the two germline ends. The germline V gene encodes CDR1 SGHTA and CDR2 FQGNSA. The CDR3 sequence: CASSLASIMSYNEQFF. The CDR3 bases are TGTGCCAGCAGCTTAGCCTCTATCATGTCCTACAATGAGCAGTTCTTC.

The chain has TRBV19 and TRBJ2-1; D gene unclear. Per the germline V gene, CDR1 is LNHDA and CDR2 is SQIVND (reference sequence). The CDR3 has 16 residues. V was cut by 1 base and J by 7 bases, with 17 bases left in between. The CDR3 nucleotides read TGTGCCAGTAGTATAGGAGTAGGTTTGTTATTGAATGAGCAGTTCTTC. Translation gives CASSIGVGLLLNEQFF. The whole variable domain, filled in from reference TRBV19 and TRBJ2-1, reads DGGITQSPKYLFRKEGQNVTLSCEQNLNHDAMYWYRQDPGQGLRLIYYSQIVNDFQKGDIAEGYSVSREKKESFPLTVTSAQKNPTAFYLCASSIGVGLLLNEQFFGPGTRLTVL.

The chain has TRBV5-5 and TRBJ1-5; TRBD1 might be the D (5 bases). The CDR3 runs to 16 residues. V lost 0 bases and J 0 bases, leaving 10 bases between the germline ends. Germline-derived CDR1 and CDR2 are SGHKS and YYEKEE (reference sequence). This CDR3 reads CASSLEETVSNQPQHF. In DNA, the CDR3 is TGTGCCAGCAGCTTGGAGGAGACAGTTAGCAATCAGCCCCAGCATTTT. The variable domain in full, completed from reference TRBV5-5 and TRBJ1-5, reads DAGVTQSPTHLIKTRGQQVTLRCSPISGHKSVSWYQQVLGQGPQFIFQYYEKEERGRGNFPDRFSARQFPNYSSELNVNALLLGDSALYLCASSLEETVSNQPQHFGDGTRLSIL.

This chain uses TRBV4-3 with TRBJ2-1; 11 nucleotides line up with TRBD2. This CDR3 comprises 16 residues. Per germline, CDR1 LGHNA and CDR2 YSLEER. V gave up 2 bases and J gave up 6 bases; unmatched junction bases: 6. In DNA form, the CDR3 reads TGCGCCAGCAGCCAATCCGCGCTAGCGGGAGGCAATGAGCAGTTCTTC. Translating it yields CASSQSALAGGNEQFF.

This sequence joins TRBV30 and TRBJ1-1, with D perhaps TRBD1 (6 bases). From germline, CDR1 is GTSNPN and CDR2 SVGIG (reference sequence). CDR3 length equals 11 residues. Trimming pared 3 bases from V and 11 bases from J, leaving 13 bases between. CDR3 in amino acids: CAWSEGVGAFF. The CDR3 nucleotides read TGTGCCTGGAGCGAGGGGGTGGGGGCTTTCTTT.

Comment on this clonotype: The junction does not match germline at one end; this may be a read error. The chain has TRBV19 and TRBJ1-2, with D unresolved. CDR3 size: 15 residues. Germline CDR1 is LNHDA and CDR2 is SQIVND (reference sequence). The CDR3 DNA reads TGTGCCAGTAGTATAGGCGACGGAGATAACTATAGCTACACCTTC. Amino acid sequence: CASSIGDGDNYSYTF.

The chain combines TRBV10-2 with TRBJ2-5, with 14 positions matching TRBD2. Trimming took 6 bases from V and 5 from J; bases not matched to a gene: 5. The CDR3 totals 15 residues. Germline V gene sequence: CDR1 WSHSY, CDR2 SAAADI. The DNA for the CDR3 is TGCGCCAGCAGCCGACTAGCGGGAGGGGGGGAGACCCAGTACTTC. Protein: CASSRLAGGGETQYF.

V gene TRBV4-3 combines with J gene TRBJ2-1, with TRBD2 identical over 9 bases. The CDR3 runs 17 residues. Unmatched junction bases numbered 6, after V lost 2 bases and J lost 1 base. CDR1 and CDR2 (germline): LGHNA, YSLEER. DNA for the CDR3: TGCGCCAGCAGCCAAAACCCTAGCGGGGATTCCTACAATGAGCAGTTCTTC. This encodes CASSQNPSGDSYNEQFF.

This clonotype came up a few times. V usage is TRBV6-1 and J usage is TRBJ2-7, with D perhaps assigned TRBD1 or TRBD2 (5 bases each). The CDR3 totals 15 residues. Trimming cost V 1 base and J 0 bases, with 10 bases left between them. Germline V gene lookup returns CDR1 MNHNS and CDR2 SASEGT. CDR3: CASSEVGGHSYEQYF. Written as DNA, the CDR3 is TGTGCCAGCAGTGAAGTAGGAGGACACTCCTACGAGCAGTACTTC.

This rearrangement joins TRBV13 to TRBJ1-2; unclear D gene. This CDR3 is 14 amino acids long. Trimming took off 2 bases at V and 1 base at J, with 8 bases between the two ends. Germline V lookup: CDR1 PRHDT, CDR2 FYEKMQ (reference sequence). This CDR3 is CASSLFRINYGYTF. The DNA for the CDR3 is TGTGCCAGCAGCTTATTCAGGATTAACTATGGCTACACCTTC.

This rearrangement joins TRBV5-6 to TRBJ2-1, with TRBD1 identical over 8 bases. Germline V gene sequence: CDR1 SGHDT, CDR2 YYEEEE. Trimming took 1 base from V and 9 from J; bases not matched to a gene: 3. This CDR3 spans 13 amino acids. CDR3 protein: CASSLQGALEQFF. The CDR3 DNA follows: TGTGCCAGCAGCTTGCAGGGGGCCCTTGAGCAGTTCTTC.